This passage covers 8 T cell receptor beta chains from one sample sequenced in a study of spatial heterogeneity in lung cancer. Time point here: blood at routine non-recurrence follow-up after resection. TCRdb re-derived calls from the 5' RACE reads in MiXCR, one entry per CDR3 protein. The sample holds 15,000 to 20,000 distinct CDR3 sequences; 9% to 10% are singletons and the top ten take 30% to 45%. The specimen was PBMCs, collected at follow-up. All receptors derive from a female donor with early-stage non-small cell lung cancer.

This clonotype was observed many times. V is TRBV9 and J is TRBJ1-1; D uncertain. The V and J ends lost 0 bases and 0 bases respectively, with 6 bases between them. Germline CDR1 and CDR2: SGDLS and YYNGEE. The length of the CDR3 is 14 residues. CDR3 in DNA: TGTGCCAGCAGCGTAGGGAACTTGAACACTGAAGCTTTCTTT. Its protein product is CASSVGNLNTEAFF.

The rearrangement joins TRBV6-5 to TRBJ1-2, with D possibly being TRBD1 (6 bases). The germline V gene encodes CDR1 MNHEY and CDR2 SVGAGI. The CDR3 covers 12 residues. V lost 4 bases, J lost 10 bases, and 13 bases lay in between. The CDR3 nucleotides are TGTGCCAGCAGTTCTCCGACAGGATTCTACACCTTC. Protein: CASSSPTGFYTF.

At least ten counts were recorded for this clonotype. The CDR3 loop is CASSPPGLAGVGVTHEQFF. CDR3 nucleotide sequence: TGTGCCAGCAGCCCACCGGGACTAGCGGGAGTGGGAGTGACACATGAGCAGTTCTTC. The chain carries TRBV28 and TRBJ2-1, with TRBD2 matching 14 bases. There are 19 residues in the CDR3. The ends lost 6 bases at V and 8 bases at J; junction bases unmatched: 18. Germline V gene sequence: CDR1 MDHEN, CDR2 SYDVKM. The full variable domain, rest sourced from reference TRBV28 and TRBJ2-1, is DVKVTQSSRYLVKRTGEKVFLECVQDMDHENMFWYRQDPGLGLRLIYFSYDVKMKEKGDIPEGYSVSREKKERFSLILESASTNQTSMYLCASSPPGLAGVGVTHEQFFGPGTRLTVL.

The J gene is TRBJ1-2, the V gene TRBV4-2; perhaps TRBD1 as D (5 bases). The germline V gene has CDR1 LGHNA and CDR2 YNFKEQ. V lost 0 bases and J lost 4, with 12 bases in between. The length of the CDR3 is 15 residues. The CDR3 DNA is TGTGCCAGCAGCCAAGATCAGGGTTTGAGCTATGGCTACACCTTC. Translated: CASSQDQGLSYGYTF.

This clonotype was recorded many times. The genes are TRBV7-9 and TRBJ1-1, with 7 bases lining up with TRBD1. This CDR3 has 12 amino acids. The J segment lost 8 bases and the V segment lost 5 bases, leaving 5 bases of the junction unmatched. Germline V gene sequence: CDR1 SEHNR, CDR2 FQNEAQ (reference sequence). CDR3 DNA sequence: TGTGCCAGCAGCCTTCGACAGGGAGAAGCTTTCTTT. Residues: CASSLRQGEAFF.

This clonotype was observed a handful of times. The genes are TRBV6-2 or TRBV6-3 and TRBJ1-1; unclear D gene. Per germline, CDR1 MNHEY and CDR2 SVGEGT. The CDR3 has 14 residues. V gave up 2 bases and J gave up 4 bases, with 11 bases separating them. The CDR3 coding sequence is TGTGCCAGCAGTTACACAAGTCCGGGCACTGAAGCTTTCTTT. The encoded protein is CASSYTSPGTEAFF.

This clonotype was observed at least ten times. The gene calls are TRBV9 and TRBJ1-1; possible D gene TRBD1, 6 bases. The ends were cut back, 0 bases at V and 4 bases at J, with 10 bases in the middle. The CDR3 contains 14 residues. CDR1 and CDR2 from the germline V gene are SGDLS and YYNGEE. CDR3 sequence reads: CASSVEGGGTEAFF. CDR3 bases: TGTGCCAGCAGCGTAGAAGGGGGTGGCACTGAAGCTTTCTTT.

This clonotype appeared many times. V is TRBV18 and J is TRBJ2-5; tentatively, D is TRBD2 (5 bases). Trimming left V 5 bases short and J 3 bases short, with 13 bases between. The CDR3 sequence is 14 residues long. Per the germline V gene, CDR1 is KGHSH and CDR2 is LQKENI. CDR3 nucleotide sequence: TGTGCCAGCTCAGACCCAGACGGGGAAGAGACCCAGTACTTC. Translation: CASSDPDGEETQYF.